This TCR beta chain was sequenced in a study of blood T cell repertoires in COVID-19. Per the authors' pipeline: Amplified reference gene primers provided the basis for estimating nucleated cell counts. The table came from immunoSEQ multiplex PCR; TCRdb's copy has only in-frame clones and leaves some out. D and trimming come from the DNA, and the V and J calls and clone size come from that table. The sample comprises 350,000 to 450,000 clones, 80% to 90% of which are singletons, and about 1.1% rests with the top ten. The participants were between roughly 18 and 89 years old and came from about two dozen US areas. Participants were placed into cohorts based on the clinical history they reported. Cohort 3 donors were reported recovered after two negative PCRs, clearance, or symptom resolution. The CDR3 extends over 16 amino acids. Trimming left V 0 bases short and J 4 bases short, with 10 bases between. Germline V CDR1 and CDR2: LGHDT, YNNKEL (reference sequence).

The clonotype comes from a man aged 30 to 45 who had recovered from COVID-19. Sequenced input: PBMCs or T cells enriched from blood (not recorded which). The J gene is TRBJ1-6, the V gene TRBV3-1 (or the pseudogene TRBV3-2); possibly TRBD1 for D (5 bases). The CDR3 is CASSQEGEGYNSPLHF. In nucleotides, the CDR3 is TGTGCCAGCAGCCAAGAGGGGGAGGGATATAATTCACCCCTCCACTTT.